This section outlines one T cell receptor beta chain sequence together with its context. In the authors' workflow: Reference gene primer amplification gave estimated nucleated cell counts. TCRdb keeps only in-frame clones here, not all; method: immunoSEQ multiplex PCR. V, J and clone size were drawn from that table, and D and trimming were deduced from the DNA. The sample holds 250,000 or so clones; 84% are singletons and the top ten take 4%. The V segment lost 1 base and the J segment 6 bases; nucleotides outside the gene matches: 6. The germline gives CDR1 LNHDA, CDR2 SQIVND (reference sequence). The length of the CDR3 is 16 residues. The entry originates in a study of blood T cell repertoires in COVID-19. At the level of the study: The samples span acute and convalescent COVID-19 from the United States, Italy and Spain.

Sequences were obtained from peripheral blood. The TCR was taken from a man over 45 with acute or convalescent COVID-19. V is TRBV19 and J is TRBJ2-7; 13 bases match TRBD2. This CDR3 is CASSIVLAGGQIEQYF. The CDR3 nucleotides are TGTGCCAGTAGTATAGTACTAGCGGGAGGGCAGATCGAGCAGTACTTC.